These 24 T cell receptor beta chains originate from one sample sequenced in a study of blood T cell repertoires in COVID-19. The table came from immunoSEQ multiplex PCR; TCRdb's copy has only in-frame clones and leaves some out. This table holds about 180,000 clones, 82% found once. Sample: peripheral blood. All receptors come from a woman aged 70-85 years with acute or convalescent COVID-19.

This chain joins TRBV4-3 and TRBJ2-5; D not certain. Germline lookup yields CDR1 LGHNA and CDR2 YSLEER. This CDR3 has 15 residues. V was clipped by 4 bases and J by 2 bases, with 14 bases between them. Here the CDR3 reads CASSRAGGRQETQYF. The CDR3 region has the DNA TGCGCCAGCAGCCGGGCCGGTGGCAGGCAAGAGACCCAGTACTTC.

V and J are TRBV19 and TRBJ1-5; perhaps TRBD1 as D (6 bases). This CDR3 has 13 residues. V was pared by 4 bases and J by 4 bases, with 8 bases between. Germline CDR1 and CDR2: LNHDA and SQIVND (reference sequence). The CDR3 bases are TGTGCCAGTAGTACACAGGGTAATCAGCCCCAGCATTTT. Its protein product is CASSTQGNQPQHF.

The gene calls are TRBV24-1 and TRBJ2-1, with D maybe TRBD2 (5 bases). CDR3 length equals 15 residues. CDR1 is KGHDR, CDR2 SFDVKD, per germline. V was clipped by 6 bases and J by 0 bases, with 11 bases between them. The CDR3 region has the DNA TGTGCCACCAGTTCTAGTGGGAGCTCCTACAATGAGCAGTTCTTC. The encoded protein is CATSSSGSSYNEQFF.

The J gene is TRBJ2-3, the V gene TRBV5-8; a possible D gene is TRBD2 (6 bases). The CDR3 consists of 13 residues. Germline V CDR1 and CDR2: SGHTS, YDEGEE. Trimming took 0 bases from V and 7 from J, leaving 9 bases between them. The CDR3 reads CASSLEGLHTQYF. CDR3 DNA sequence: TGTGCCAGCAGCTTGGAGGGACTTCATACGCAGTATTTT.

The CDR3 coding sequence is TGTGCCAGCAGGGGGCGTTACACTGAAGCTTTCTTT. Translated: CASRGRYTEAFF. This chain joins TRBV6-5 and TRBJ1-1, with a tentative D call TRBD1 (5 bases). The CDR3 contains 12 residues. Trimming left V 6 bases short and J 3 bases short, with 8 bases between. Germline CDR1 is MNHEY and CDR2 is SVGAGI.

This chain uses TRBV5-4 with TRBJ2-1, with 16 bases fitting TRBD2. With V trimmed by 5 bases and J by 5 bases, 13 bases remained unmatched. The CDR3 runs to 19 residues. From germline, CDR1 is SGHNT and CDR2 YYREEE (reference sequence). CDR3 in amino acids: CASRRGLAGGPGPNNEQFF. DNA for the CDR3: TGTGCCAGCAGAAGGGGACTAGCGGGGGGGCCGGGTCCGAACAATGAGCAGTTCTTC.

This sequence joins TRBV28 and TRBJ1-3; D might be TRBD1 (5 bases). The V end lost 8 bases, the J end lost 3 bases, and 20 bases lay between the germline ends. Germline CDR1 is MDHEN and CDR2 is SYDVKM. The CDR3 totals 16 residues. CDR3 in amino acids: CASAPFGGSSGNTIYF. The CDR3, as DNA: TGTGCCAGCGCCCCTTTCGGGGGTTCCAGTGGAAACACCATATATTTT.

This clone showed up just a few times. The J gene is TRBJ1-2, the V gene TRBV7-9; 7 nucleotides align to TRBD1. Germline values: CDR1 SEHNR, CDR2 FQNEAQ (reference sequence). This CDR3 spans 17 amino acids. V lost 1 base to trimming and J lost 5 bases; unmatched junction nucleotides: 13. This chain's CDR3 is CASSLVTGTALSYGYTF. The CDR3 DNA sequence: TGTGCCAGCAGCTTAGTTACCGGGACAGCCCTATCGTATGGCTACACCTTC.

This rearrangement joins TRBV28 to TRBJ1-4; the D gene is possibly TRBD1 (6 bases). The CDR3 consists of 15 residues. V lost 2 bases to trimming and J lost 7 bases, with 14 bases between them. Germline CDR1 is MDHEN and CDR2 is SYDVKM. For the CDR3, the DNA is TGTGCCAGCAGTTTAGATGGGGGCGCGAGTGAAAAACTGTTTTTT. Protein product: CASSLDGGASEKLFF.

The genes are TRBV7-2 and TRBJ2-5, with TRBD1 matching over 8 bases. V lost 4 bases and J lost 5; bases outside the gene matches: 9. The CDR3 totals 15 residues. Germline V gene lookup returns CDR1 SGHTA and CDR2 FQGNSA. The CDR3 DNA reads TGTGCCAGCAGCTCATCACAGGGGGTTTGGGAGACCCAGTACTTC. It translates to CASSSSQGVWETQYF.

V usage is TRBV7-9 and J usage is TRBJ2-4; D is undetermined. Deletions cut 1 base from V and 9 bases from J, with 7 bases between. There are 12 residues in the CDR3. CDR1 is SEHNR, CDR2 FQNEAQ, per germline (reference sequence). The CDR3 here is CASSLVGGIQYF. DNA of the CDR3: TGTGCCAGCAGCTTAGTCGGTGGCATTCAGTACTTC.

The chain recombines TRBV2 with TRBJ1-5; possible D gene TRBD1, 5 bases. This CDR3 is built from 15 residues. Trimming cost V 4 bases and J 7 bases, with 17 bases left between them. CDR1 and CDR2 (germline): SNHLY, FYNNEI. CDR3 DNA: TGTGCCAGCAGTGTGACGCAAGGGGTCGGCCAGCCCCAGCATTTT. Protein: CASSVTQGVGQPQHF.

The chain couples TRBV6-5 to TRBJ2-7, with 8 bases aligning to TRBD1. Unmatched junction bases numbered 3, after V lost 1 base and J lost 4 bases. Per the germline V gene, CDR1 is MNHEY and CDR2 is SVGAGI. The length of the CDR3 is 14 residues. CDR3 region: CASSYYQGAYEQYF. The CDR3 DNA follows: TGTGCCAGCAGTTACTACCAGGGGGCGTACGAGCAGTACTTC.

The J gene is TRBJ2-7, the V gene TRBV28, with D tentatively TRBD2 (5 bases). This CDR3 is 13 amino acids long. Germline CDR1 and CDR2: MDHEN and SYDVKM. Between the trimmed V and J ends, which lost 4 bases and 3 bases, there was a span of 10 bases. The CDR3 spells CASSSTGNYEQYF. The CDR3 DNA reads TGTGCCAGCAGTTCGACGGGAAACTACGAGCAGTACTTC. Together with reference TRBV28 and TRBJ2-7, the CDR3 gives the full variable domain: DVKVTQSSRYLVKRTGEKVFLECVQDMDHENMFWYRQDPGLGLRLIYFSYDVKMKEKGDIPEGYSVSREKKERFSLILESASTNQTSMYLCASSSTGNYEQYFGPGTRLTVT.

The chain has TRBV18 and TRBJ1-5; 7 bases map to TRBD1. Unmatched junction bases numbered 3, after V lost 5 bases and J lost 5 bases. This CDR3 has 13 amino acids. The germline CDR1 and CDR2 sequences are KGHSH and LQKENI. The CDR3 DNA reads as TGTGCCAGCTCAACCGACAGGGATCAGCCCCAGCATTTT. Its translation: CASSTDRDQPQHF.

The chain links TRBV6-6 to TRBJ2-2, with D possibly being TRBD2 (5 bases). Trimming removed 0 bases from V and 3 bases from J, with 11 bases in between. The CDR3 is 16 residues long. Germline V gene lookup returns CDR1 MNHNY and CDR2 SVGAGI (reference sequence). The CDR3 sequence is CASSYSNGLHTGELFF. CDR3 coding DNA: TGTGCCAGCAGTTACTCGAACGGACTCCACACCGGGGAGCTGTTTTTT.

The rearrangement links TRBV5-1 to TRBJ2-3, with D possibly being TRBD1 (6 bases). Germline V gives CDR1 SGHRS, CDR2 YFSETQ. The CDR3 is 15 residues long. Trimming took 7 bases from V and 2 from J, leaving 17 bases between them. The CDR3 here is CASSLIGGNTDTQYF. CDR3 coding DNA: TGCGCCAGCTCCCTCATAGGGGGAAACACAGATACGCAGTATTTT.

This chain links TRBV5-1 with TRBJ2-7, with TRBD2 identical over 9 bases. The CDR3 runs to 16 residues. V shed 4 bases and J 0 bases; nucleotides not matched to a gene: 8. CDR1 SGHRS and CDR2 YFSETQ come from the germline V gene. CDR3: CASSQGLARSSYEQYF. The CDR3 DNA is TGCGCCAGCAGCCAAGGACTAGCGAGGAGCTCCTACGAGCAGTACTTC.

J is TRBJ1-4 and V is TRBV7-6, with a possible D match to TRBD1 (6 bases). Germline CDR1 is SGHVS and CDR2 is FNYEAQ. The CDR3 covers 15 residues. The germline V and J ends were trimmed by 5 bases and 2 bases, with 12 bases remaining between them. CDR3 region: CASSPGTLTNEKLFF. DNA of the CDR3: TGTGCCAGCAGCCCCGGGACATTGACTAATGAAAAACTGTTTTTT. Filled out from reference TRBV7-6 and TRBJ1-4, the complete variable domain reads GAGVSQSPRYKVTKRGQDVALRCDPISGHVSLYWYRQALGQGPEFLTYFNYEAQQDKSGLPNDRFSAERPEGSISTLTIQRTEQRDSAMYRCASSPGTLTNEKLFFGSGTQLSVL.

This chain connects TRBV21-1 to TRBJ2-7; no check of the table's D call, TRBD1, against the DNA was made. TRBV21-1 is a pseudogene segment. The CDR3 has 14 residues. CDR3 protein: CASNGDRAPYEQYF. As DNA, the CDR3 is TGTGCCAGCAACGGGGACAGGGCGCCCTACGAGCAGTACTTC.

DNA of the CDR3: TGCGCCAGCAGCCCCGACTGGAGGGTGGAGACCCAGTACTTC. Protein sequence: CASSPDWRVETQYF. The chain is built from TRBV5-1 and TRBJ2-5; the D gene is possibly TRBD2 (6 bases). The CDR3 length is 14 residues. Per the germline V gene, CDR1 is SGHRS and CDR2 is YFSETQ. V lost 4 bases, J lost 5 bases, and 15 bases lay in between.

The CDR3 DNA sequence: TGTGCCAGCAGCCCTGTTCGGGGACAGGGGGAGTCCGAGCAGTACTTC. It encodes CASSPVRGQGESEQYF. V usage is TRBV7-3 and J usage is TRBJ2-7; TRBD1 agrees at 11 bases. V was clipped by 5 bases and J by 6 bases; unmatched bases: 12. The CDR3 spans 16 residues. CDR1 is SGHTA, CDR2 FQGTGA, per germline.

The chain employs TRBV7-2 and TRBJ1-3; TRBD1 agrees at 10 bases. Per the germline V gene, CDR1 is SGHTA and CDR2 is FQGNSA. V shed 5 bases, J shed 3 bases, and the junction held 7 bases outside the gene matches. CDR3 length equals 16 residues. The CDR3 reads CASSPSDRGHGNTIYF. CDR3 coding DNA: TGTGCCAGCAGCCCTAGCGACAGGGGGCATGGAAACACCATATATTTT.

The V call is TRBV4-2, the J call TRBJ1-2; D ambiguous. V gave up 2 bases and J gave up 5 bases, with 15 bases separating them. This CDR3 spans 15 amino acids. Germline V gene lookup returns CDR1 LGHNA and CDR2 YNFKEQ. The CDR3 sequence: CASSQPPQSGYGYTF. Written as DNA, the CDR3 is TGTGCCAGCAGCCAACCTCCACAGTCTGGGTATGGCTACACCTTC.